This T cell receptor (beta chain) derives from a study of blood T cell repertoires in COVID-19. Study as a whole: Samples came from the United States, Italy and Spain, spanning acute and convalescent COVID-19. Sources were T cells, B-cell-depleted T cells, or PBMCs; the material itself was cDNA or gDNA.

As processed by the authors: From reference gene primer amplification, estimates of nucleated cell counts were derived. Clones were sequenced by immunoSEQ multiplex PCR, and TCRdb holds only the in-frame ones, with some missing. V, J and clone size reflect that table, while D and trimming were determined from the DNA. The sample carries roughly 32,000 clones, about 86% recorded once. The CDR3 consists of 13 residues. V was cut by 3 bases and J by 1 base, with 6 bases left in between. Germline V gene lookup returns CDR1 MDHEN and CDR2 SYDVKM. The origin of this receptor is a woman of 80 years or more with active or convalescent COVID-19. J is TRBJ1-1 and V is TRBV28; D remains ambiguous. What was sequenced was peripheral blood. The CDR3 DNA is TGTGCCAGCAGTTTCCCGGGGAACACTGAAGCTTTCTTT. This codes for CASSFPGNTEAFF.